Described below is a single T cell receptor beta chain sequence and its context. This record comes from a study of CD4 and CD8 cells across lung adenocarcinoma regions. TCRdb re-called the PCR reads through MiXCR, storing one row per CDR3 protein. The sample records about 25,000 distinct CDR3 sequences, around 53% being singletons. The patients had localized lung adenocarcinoma, a non-small cell subtype. CDR1 is MNHNS, CDR2 SASEGT, per germline. This CDR3 is 14 amino acids long. This sequence was found in a male donor with lung adenocarcinoma. The CD4 and CD8 labels of this study may be unreliable. The sample taken for sequencing was CD8+ T cells from the center of a lung tumor. The chain carries TRBV6-1 and TRBJ2-1; 7 bases fit TRBD1. The DNA end favors TRBJ2-7, so the J call may be wrong. The CDR3 region is CASSDVRGSYEQYF. DNA of the CDR3: TGTGCCAGCAGCGACGTCAGGGGGTCCTACGAGCAGTACTTC.